This TCR beta chain was profiled in a study of T-cell memory formation after mild COVID-19. Study-wide results and caveats: Contracting CD4+ clones were located mainly in CM and EM, and CD8+ clones in EMRA. Memory cells collected pre-infection included some clones that later responded, suggesting cross-reactive memory joined.

The germline V gene encodes CDR1 SQVTM and CDR2 ANQGSEA. Unmatched junction bases numbered 14, after V lost 4 bases and J lost 9 bases. There are 15 residues in the CDR3. The 5'RACE method, run with constant-segment primers, produced TCR alpha and TCR beta cDNA libraries (carrying sample barcodes and UMIs). TCRdb re-analysed the 5' RACE reads in MiXCR, keeping a single row per CDR3 protein. There are around 110,000 distinct CDR3 sequences in the sample; 9.5% to 15% occur only once, and around 27% lies in the top ten. This clonotype has just a few counts. The antigen is undetermined. Source material: PBMCs or a T cell subset sorted from them (not recorded which). This rearrangement joins TRBV29-1 to TRBJ2-1, with TRBD1 identical over 8 bases. The sequence was collected from an adult woman who had mild COVID-19 (a few samples of this study predate the infection). Cell type and time point are not known. DNA for the CDR3: TGCAGCGTTGGGTCTGAGGACAGGGAAGGGGGTGAGCAGTTCTTC. Translating it yields CSVGSEDREGGEQFF.